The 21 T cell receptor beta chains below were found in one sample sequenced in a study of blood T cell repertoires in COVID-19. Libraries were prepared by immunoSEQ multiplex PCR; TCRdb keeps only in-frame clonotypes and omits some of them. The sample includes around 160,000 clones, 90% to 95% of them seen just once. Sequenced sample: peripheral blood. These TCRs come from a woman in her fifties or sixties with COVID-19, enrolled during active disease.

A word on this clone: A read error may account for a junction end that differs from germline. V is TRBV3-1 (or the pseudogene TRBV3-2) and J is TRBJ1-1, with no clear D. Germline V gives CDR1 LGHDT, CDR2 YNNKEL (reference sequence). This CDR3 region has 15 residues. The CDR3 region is CASSQDTHRNTEAFF. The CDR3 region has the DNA TGTGCCAGCAGTCAAGATACCCACAGGAACACTGAAGCTTTCTTT.

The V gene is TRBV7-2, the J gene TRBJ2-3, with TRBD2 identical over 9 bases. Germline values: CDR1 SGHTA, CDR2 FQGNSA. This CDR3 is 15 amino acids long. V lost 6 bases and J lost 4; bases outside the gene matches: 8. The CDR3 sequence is CASSIQRGVSDTQYF. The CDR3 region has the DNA TGTGCCAGCAGTATACAGCGGGGGGTTTCAGATACGCAGTATTTT.

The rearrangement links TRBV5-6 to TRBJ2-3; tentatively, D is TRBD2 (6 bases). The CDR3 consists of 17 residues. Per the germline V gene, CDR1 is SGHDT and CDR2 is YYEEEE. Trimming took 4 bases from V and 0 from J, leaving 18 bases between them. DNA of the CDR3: TGTGCCAGCAGCACCATTTGGGGGGATGGGAGCACAGATACGCAGTATTTT. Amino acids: CASSTIWGDGSTDTQYF.

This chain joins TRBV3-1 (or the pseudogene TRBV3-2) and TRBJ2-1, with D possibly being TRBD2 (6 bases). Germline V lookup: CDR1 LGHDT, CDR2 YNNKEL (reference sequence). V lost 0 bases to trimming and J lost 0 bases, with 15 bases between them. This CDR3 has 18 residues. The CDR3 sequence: CASSQDRRGATSYNEQFF. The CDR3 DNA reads TGTGCCAGCAGCCAAGATAGGCGCGGGGCAACCTCCTACAATGAGCAGTTCTTC.

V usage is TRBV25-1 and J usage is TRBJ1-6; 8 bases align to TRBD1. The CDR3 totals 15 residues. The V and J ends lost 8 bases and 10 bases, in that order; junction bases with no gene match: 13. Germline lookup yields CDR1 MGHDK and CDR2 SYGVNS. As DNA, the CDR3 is TGTGCCAGCCGCCATCGGGACAGGCGGGACTCACCCCTCCACTTT. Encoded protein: CASRHRDRRDSPLHF. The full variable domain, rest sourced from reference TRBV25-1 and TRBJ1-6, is EADIYQTPRYLVIGTGKKITLECSQTMGHDKMYWYQQDPGMELHLIHYSYGVNSTEKGDLSSESTVSRIRTEHFPLTLESARPSHTSQYLCASRHRDRRDSPLHFGNGTRLTVT.

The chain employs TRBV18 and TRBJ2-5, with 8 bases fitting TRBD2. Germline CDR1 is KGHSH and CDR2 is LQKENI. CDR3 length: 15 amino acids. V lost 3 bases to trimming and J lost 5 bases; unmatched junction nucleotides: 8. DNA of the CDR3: TGTGCCAGCTCACCCCGGACGGGGGGGACGGAGACCCAGTACTTC. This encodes CASSPRTGGTETQYF.

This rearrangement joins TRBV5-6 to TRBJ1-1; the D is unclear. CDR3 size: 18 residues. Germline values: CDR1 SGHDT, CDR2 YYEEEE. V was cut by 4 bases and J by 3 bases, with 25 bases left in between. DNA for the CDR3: TGTGCCAGCAGCCCGGCTCGCCCCCTCAGTTTTGGAGACACTGAAGCTTTCTTT. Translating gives CASSPARPLSFGDTEAFF.

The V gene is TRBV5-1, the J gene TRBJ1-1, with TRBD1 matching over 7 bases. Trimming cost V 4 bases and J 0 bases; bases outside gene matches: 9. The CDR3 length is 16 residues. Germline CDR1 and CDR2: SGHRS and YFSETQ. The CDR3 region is CASSQGQSLMNTEAFF. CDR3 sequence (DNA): TGCGCCAGCAGCCAGGGACAGTCCCTAATGAACACTGAAGCTTTCTTT.

CDR3 residues: CASSLTGGYTF. The CDR3 DNA reads as TGTGCCAGCAGCCTAACCGGGGGCTACACCTTC. The J gene is TRBJ1-2, the V gene TRBV3-1 (or the pseudogene TRBV3-2); no reliable D call. The length of the CDR3 is 11 residues. CDR1 is LGHDT and CDR2 is YNNKEL in the germline V gene (reference sequence). Trimming took 4 bases from V and 8 from J, leaving 8 bases between them.

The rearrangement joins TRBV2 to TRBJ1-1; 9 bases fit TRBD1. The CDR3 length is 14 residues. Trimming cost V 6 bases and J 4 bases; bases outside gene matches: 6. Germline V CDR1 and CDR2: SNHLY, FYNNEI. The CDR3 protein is CASRRDRDRTEAFF. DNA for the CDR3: TGTGCCAGCAGGAGGGACAGGGATCGCACTGAAGCTTTCTTT.

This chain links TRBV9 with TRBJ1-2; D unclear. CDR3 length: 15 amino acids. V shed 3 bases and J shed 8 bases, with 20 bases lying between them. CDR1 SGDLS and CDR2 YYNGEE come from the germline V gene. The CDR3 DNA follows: TGTGCCAGCAGCGCGGGGTCCCTATCGGGCACAGGCTACACCTTC. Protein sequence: CASSAGSLSGTGYTF.

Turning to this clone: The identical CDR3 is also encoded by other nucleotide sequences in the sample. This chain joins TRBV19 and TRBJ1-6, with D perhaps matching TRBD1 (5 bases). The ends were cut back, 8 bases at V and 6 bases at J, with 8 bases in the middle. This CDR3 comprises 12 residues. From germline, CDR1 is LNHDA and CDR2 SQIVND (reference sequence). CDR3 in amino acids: CASGQGNSPLHF. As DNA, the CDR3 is TGTGCCAGTGGTCAGGGTAATTCACCCCTCCACTTT.

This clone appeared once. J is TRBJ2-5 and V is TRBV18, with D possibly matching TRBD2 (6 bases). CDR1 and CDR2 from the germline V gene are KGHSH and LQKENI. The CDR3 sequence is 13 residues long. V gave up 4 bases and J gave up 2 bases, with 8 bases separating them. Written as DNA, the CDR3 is TGTGCCAGCTCACTAGCGGTGCAAGAGACCCAGTACTTC. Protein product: CASSLAVQETQYF. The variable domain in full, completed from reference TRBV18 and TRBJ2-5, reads NAGVMQNPRHLVRRRGQEARLRCSPMKGHSHVYWYRQLPEEGLKFMVYLQKENIIDESGMPKERFSAEFPKEGPSILRIQQVVRGDSAAYFCASSLAVQETQYFGPGTRLLVL.

Written as DNA, the CDR3 is TGTGCCAGCAGTTTAGCGCTATATCAGCCCCAGCATTTT. Translation: CASSLALYQPQHF. The rearrangement uses TRBV12-3 or TRBV12-4 and TRBJ1-5; D is uncertain. CDR3 length: 13 residues. Deletions cut 0 bases from V and 5 bases from J, with 5 bases between.

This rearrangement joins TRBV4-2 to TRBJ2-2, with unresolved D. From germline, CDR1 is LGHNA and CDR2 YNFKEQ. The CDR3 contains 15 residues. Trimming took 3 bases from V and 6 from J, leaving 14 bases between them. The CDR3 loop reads CASSHNSRVAGELFF. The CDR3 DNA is TGTGCCAGCAGCCATAACTCCCGGGTAGCCGGGGAGCTGTTTTTT.

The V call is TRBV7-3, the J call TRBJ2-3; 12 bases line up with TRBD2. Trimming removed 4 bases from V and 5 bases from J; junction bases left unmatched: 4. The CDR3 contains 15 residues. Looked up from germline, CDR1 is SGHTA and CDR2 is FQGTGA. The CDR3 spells CASSSSGGAVDTQYF. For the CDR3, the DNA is TGTGCCAGCAGCTCTAGCGGGGGGGCCGTAGATACGCAGTATTTT.

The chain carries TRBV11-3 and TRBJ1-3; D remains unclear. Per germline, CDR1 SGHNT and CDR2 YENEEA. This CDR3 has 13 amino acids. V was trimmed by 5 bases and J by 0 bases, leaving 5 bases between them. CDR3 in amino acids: CASSTDSGNTIYF. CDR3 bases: TGTGCCAGCAGCACAGACTCTGGAAACACCATATATTTT. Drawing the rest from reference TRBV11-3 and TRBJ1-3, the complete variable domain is EAGVVQSPRYKIIEKKQPVAFWCNPISGHNTLYWYLQNLGQGPELLIRYENEEAVDDSQLPKDRFSAERLKGVDSTLKIQPAELGDSAVYLCASSTDSGNTIYFGEGSWLTVV.

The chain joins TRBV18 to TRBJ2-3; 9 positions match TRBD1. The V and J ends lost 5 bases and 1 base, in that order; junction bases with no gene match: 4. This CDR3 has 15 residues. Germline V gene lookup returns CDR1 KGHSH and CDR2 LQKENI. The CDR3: CASSRTGDGTDTQYF. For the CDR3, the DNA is TGTGCCAGCTCAAGGACAGGGGATGGCACAGATACGCAGTATTTT.

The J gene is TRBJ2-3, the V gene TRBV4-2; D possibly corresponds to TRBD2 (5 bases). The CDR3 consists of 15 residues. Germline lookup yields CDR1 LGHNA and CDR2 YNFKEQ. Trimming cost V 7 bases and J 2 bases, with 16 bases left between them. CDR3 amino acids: CASTSTTGTTDTQYF. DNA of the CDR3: TGTGCCAGCACCTCGACTACTGGCACCACAGATACGCAGTATTTT.

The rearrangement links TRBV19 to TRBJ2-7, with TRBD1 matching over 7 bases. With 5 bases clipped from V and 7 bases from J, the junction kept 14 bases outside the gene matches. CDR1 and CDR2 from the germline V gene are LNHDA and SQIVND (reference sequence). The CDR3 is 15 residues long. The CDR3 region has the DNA TGTGCCAGTAGTTGGGGGCGTGGGGGACAGTTTGAGCAGTACTTC. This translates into CASSWGRGGQFEQYF.

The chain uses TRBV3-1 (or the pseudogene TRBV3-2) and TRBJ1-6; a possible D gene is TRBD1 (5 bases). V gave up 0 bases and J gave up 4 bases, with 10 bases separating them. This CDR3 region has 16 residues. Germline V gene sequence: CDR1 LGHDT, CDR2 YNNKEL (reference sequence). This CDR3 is CASSQDRVKYNSPLHF. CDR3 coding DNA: TGTGCCAGCAGCCAAGACAGGGTGAAATATAATTCACCCCTCCACTTT.